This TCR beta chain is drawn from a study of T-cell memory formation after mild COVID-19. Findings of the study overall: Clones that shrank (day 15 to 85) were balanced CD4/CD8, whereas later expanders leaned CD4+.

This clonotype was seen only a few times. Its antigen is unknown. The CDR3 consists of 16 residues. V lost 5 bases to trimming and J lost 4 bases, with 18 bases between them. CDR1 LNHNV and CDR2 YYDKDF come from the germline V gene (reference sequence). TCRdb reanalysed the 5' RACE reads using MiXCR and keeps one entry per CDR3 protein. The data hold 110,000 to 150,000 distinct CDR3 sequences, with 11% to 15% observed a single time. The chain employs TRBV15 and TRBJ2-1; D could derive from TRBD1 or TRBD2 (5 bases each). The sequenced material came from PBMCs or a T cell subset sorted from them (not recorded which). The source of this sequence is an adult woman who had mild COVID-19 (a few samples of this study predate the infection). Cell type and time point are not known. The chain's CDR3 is CATSRGVGARYNEQFF. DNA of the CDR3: TGTGCCACCAGCCGAGGGGTAGGGGCGAGGTACAATGAGCAGTTCTTC.